This TCR beta chain emerged from a study of technical replicates of blood from a handful of donors. V shed 6 bases, J shed 0 bases, and the junction held 7 bases outside the gene matches. The CDR3 runs to 15 residues. CDR1 and CDR2 from the germline V gene are ENHRY and SYGVKD. Some clones are missing from TCRdb's copy, which holds only in-frame ones; the method was immunoSEQ multiplex PCR. This table has 64,000 or so clones, approximately 84% appearing once. This receptor was obtained from a human donor in good health. Some clones in this sample may be carry-over from other donors' samples. This chain links TRBV10-3 with TRBJ1-2; 7 nucleotides line up with TRBD1. Specimen: PBMCs. The CDR3 coding sequence is TGTGCCATCAGAGGGACAGTAACCACTAACTATGGCTACACCTTC. This encodes CAIRGTVTTNYGYTF.